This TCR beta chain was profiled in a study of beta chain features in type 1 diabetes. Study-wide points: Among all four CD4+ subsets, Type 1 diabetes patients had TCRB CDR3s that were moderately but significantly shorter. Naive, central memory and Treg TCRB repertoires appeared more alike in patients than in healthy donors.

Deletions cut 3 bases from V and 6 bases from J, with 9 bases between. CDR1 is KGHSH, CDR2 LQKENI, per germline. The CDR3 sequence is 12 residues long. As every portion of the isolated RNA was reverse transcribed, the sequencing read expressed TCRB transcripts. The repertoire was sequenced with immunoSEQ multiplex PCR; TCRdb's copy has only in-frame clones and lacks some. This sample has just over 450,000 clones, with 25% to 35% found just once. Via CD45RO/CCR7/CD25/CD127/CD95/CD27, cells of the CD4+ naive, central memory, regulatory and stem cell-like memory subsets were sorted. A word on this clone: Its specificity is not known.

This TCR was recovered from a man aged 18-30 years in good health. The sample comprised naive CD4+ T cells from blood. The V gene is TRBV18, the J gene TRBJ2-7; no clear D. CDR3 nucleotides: TGTGCCAGCTCACCGTCCCTCGGCGAGCAGTACTTC. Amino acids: CASSPSLGEQYF.